This T cell receptor beta chain was sequenced for a study of CD4 T cells in relation to SARS-CoV-2 and coronaviruses. The V gene's germline CDR1 is LGHDT and CDR2 YNNKEL (reference sequence). Between the trimmed V and J ends, which lost 1 base and 2 bases, there was a span of 6 bases. The CDR3 has 13 amino acids. Assay: immunoSEQ multiplex PCR; the TCRdb copy retains only in-frame clones and omits some. Among about 64,000 clones listed, over 90% were seen once. CD4+ T cells from unexposed donors were obtained before the COVID-19 pandemic (2011-2018). CD4 enrichment then naive enrichment separated naive from memory CD4+ cells.

The V call is TRBV3-1 (or the pseudogene TRBV3-2), the J call TRBJ2-7; D is tentatively TRBD1 or TRBD2 (5 bases each). The source is a human donor in good health. Source material: naive CD4+ T cells from PBMCs. Documented subset: naive CD4+ T cells isolated by negative enrichment. The CDR3 loop reads CASSQAGPYEQYF. The CDR3 DNA is TGTGCCAGCAGCCAAGCGGGACCCTACGAGCAGTACTTC.